Below are 8 T cell receptor beta chains sequenced from a single sample in a study of beta chain features in type 1 diabetes. These receptors' targets are unknown. Study findings and constraints: The study found moderately but significantly shorter TCRB CDR3s in all four CD4+ subsets of Type 1 diabetes patients.

Of the isolated RNA, all was reverse transcribed, and so the sequenced material was expressed TCRB transcripts. The data were produced by immunoSEQ multiplex PCR, yet TCRdb's version contains in-frame clones alone and is incomplete. In the table there are 630,000 or so clones, roughly 13% of which are singletons. Source material: naive CD4+ T cells from blood. These receptor sequences come from a man aged 18 to 30 with type 1 diabetes.

The chain combines TRBV30 with TRBJ2-6, with D perhaps TRBD1 (5 bases). The germline gives CDR1 GTSNPN, CDR2 SVGIG (reference sequence). Between the trimmed V and J ends, which lost 7 bases and 0 bases, there was a span of 19 bases. This CDR3 spans 17 amino acids. The CDR3 DNA is TGTGCCTCTGCAGACCACCAGGGATCCTCTGGGGCCAACGTCCTGACTTTC. This gives the protein CASADHQGSSGANVLTF.

This clone has only a few counts. CDR3 sequence (DNA): TGTGCCGCCCACCGGGAACGGGACAATGAGCAGTTCTTC. It is translated as CAAHRERDNEQFF. The rearrangement uses TRBV10-3 and TRBJ2-1; D is possibly TRBD2 (5 bases). V lost 11 bases and J 5 bases, leaving 16 bases between the germline ends. This CDR3 is 13 amino acids long. The germline gives CDR1 ENHRY, CDR2 SYGVKD.

The chain joins TRBV19 to TRBJ2-2, with D possibly TRBD2 on 5 matching bases. Looked up from germline, CDR1 is LNHDA and CDR2 is SQIVND (reference sequence). CDR3 length equals 15 residues. Trimming pared 4 bases from V and 4 bases from J, leaving 13 bases between. In DNA form, the CDR3 reads TGTGCCAGTAGTAAGGACTCCACGCCCACCGGGGAGCTGTTTTTT. Its protein product is CASSKDSTPTGELFF.

The table lists this clone with a few counts. The rearrangement links TRBV4-1 to TRBJ2-7, with a weak D call TRBD1 (5 bases). From germline, CDR1 is MGHRA and CDR2 YSYEKL. This CDR3 has 14 residues. The V end lost 1 base, the J end lost 2 bases, and 9 bases lay between the germline ends. The CDR3 spells CASSQADRTYEQYF. The CDR3 DNA sequence: TGCGCCAGCAGCCAAGCCGACAGAACCTACGAGCAGTACTTC.

This clone has at least ten counts. The rearrangement uses TRBV7-2 and TRBJ2-1; a possible D gene is TRBD2 (5 bases). The CDR3 covers 14 residues. Per the germline V gene, CDR1 is SGHTA and CDR2 is FQGNSA. Trimming cost V 0 bases and J 8 bases, with 11 bases left between them. CDR3 sequence reads: CASSLAGVLDEQFF. The CDR3 coding sequence is TGTGCCAGCAGCTTAGCGGGAGTCCTCGATGAGCAGTTCTTC. Full variable domain (missing parts from reference TRBV7-2 and TRBJ2-1): GAGVSQSPSNKVTEKGKDVELRCDPISGHTALYWYRQSLGQGLEFLIYFQGNSAPDKSGLPSDRFSAERTGGSVSTLTIQRTQQEDSAVYLCASSLAGVLDEQFFGPGTRLTVL.

Only a few counts were recorded for this clone. The rearrangement joins TRBV25-1 to TRBJ1-5; D possibly corresponds to TRBD1 (5 bases). Trimming took off 5 bases at V and 6 bases at J, with 11 bases between the two ends. The CDR3 is 13 amino acids. Germline CDR1 and CDR2: MGHDK and SYGVNS. The CDR3 DNA reads TGTGCCAGCAGTCCGTGGGACCGTCAGCCCCAGCATTTT. This codes for CASSPWDRQPQHF.

To note about this clone: This specimen includes other DNA sequences encoding the same CDR3. The chain joins TRBV5-6 to TRBJ1-5; no reliable D call. The germline V and J ends were trimmed by 1 base and 6 bases, with 5 bases remaining between them. The CDR3 loop spans 12 amino acids. Germline-derived CDR1 and CDR2 are SGHDT and YYEEEE. The CDR3: CASSLWGQPQHF. The DNA of the CDR3 is TGTGCCAGCAGCTTGTGGGGTCAGCCCCAGCATTTT.

This clone was seen a handful of times. This chain uses TRBV6-5 with TRBJ1-2; the D gene is possibly TRBD1 (5 bases). Germline V gene sequence: CDR1 MNHEY, CDR2 SVGAGI. V was shortened by 7 bases and J by 7 bases, with 16 bases between the two germline ends. There are 13 residues in the CDR3. CDR3 sequence reads: CASKGGRAGGYTF. For the CDR3, the DNA is TGTGCCAGCAAGGGCGGCAGGGCCGGTGGCTACACCTTC.